This is a list of T cell receptor beta chains from one sample in a study of shared clonotypes between healthy human individuals. Profiled with immunoSEQ multiplex PCR; TCRdb holds only in-frame clones, not every one. The table has over a million clones, 98% to 99% seen once. Sequencing was performed on naive CD4+ T cells sorted from blood. The receptor source for this set is a man aged 25 to 40 in good health. Both conserved end residues are part of each CDR3. The D gene is left open where the match is weak. Clone size is not always given. Where it is, it says once, few, many or a class for expanded clones.

V	D	J	size	CDR3	DNA
TRBV10-3	TRBD1	TRBJ1-1	-	CAIRTGVNTEAFF	TGTGCCATCAGGACAGGGGTAAACACTGAAGCTTTCTTT
TRBV5-4	-	TRBJ2-5	-	CASSRLGWGNQETQYF	TGTGCCAGCAGCCGACTGGGCTGGGGAAACCAAGAGACCCAGTACTTC
TRBV2	TRBD2	TRBJ2-1	-	CASSEATSGKYNEQFF	TGTGCCAGCAGTGAAGCTACTAGCGGAAAGTACAATGAGCAGTTCTTC
TRBV5-1	-	TRBJ2-1	-	CASSSIRTGPSIYNEQFF	TGCGCCAGCAGCTCCATAAGAACAGGGCCAAGTATCTACAATGAGCAGTTCTTC
TRBV28	TRBD1	TRBJ2-7	-	CASSLLQGANSYEQYF	TGTGCCAGCAGTTTACTCCAGGGGGCAAACTCCTACGAGCAGTACTTC
TRBV29-1	-	TRBJ1-3	-	CSVASERAWGNTIYF	TGCAGCGTTGCCTCTGAGAGGGCGTGGGGAAACACCATATATTTT
TRBV15	TRBD2	TRBJ2-1	-	CATALSSGRARYEQFF	TGTGCCACCGCCCTTTCTAGCGGGAGGGCCCGTTATGAGCAGTTCTTC
TRBV18	-	TRBJ2-7	-	CASSPGTGGYEQYF	TGTGCCAGCTCACCAGGTACCGGGGGCTACGAGCAGTACTTC
TRBV7-3	-	TRBJ2-2	-	CASTPGYDGELFF	TGTGCCAGCACCCCGGGTTATGACGGGGAGCTGTTTTTT
TRBV5-4	-	TRBJ2-2	once	CASSLAGWATGELFF	TGTGCCAGCAGCTTGGCAGGGTGGGCCACCGGGGAGCTGTTTTTT
TRBV27	TRBD2	TRBJ2-7	-	CASSFSGRRYEQYF	TGTGCCAGCAGTTTTAGCGGGAGGAGGTACGAGCAGTACTTC
TRBV15	-	TRBJ2-1	-	CATSRAFATGISYNEQFF	TGTGCCACCAGCAGAGCCTTTGCCACAGGGATCTCCTACAATGAGCAGTTCTTC
TRBV7-7	TRBD2	TRBJ2-7	-	CASSLAGLAAYEQYF	TGTGCCAGCAGCTTAGCGGGACTAGCGGCCTACGAGCAGTACTTC
TRBV28	TRBD1	TRBJ1-2	-	CASRRGQVYGYTF	TGTGCCAGCAGGCGGGGACAGGTCTATGGCTACACCTTC
TRBV7-2	TRBD1	TRBJ1-2	-	CASSLEGAGGYTF	TGTGCCAGCAGCTTGGAGGGGGCGGGAGGCTACACCTTC
TRBV5-1	TRBD1	TRBJ2-3	-	CASSVGQGTDTQYF	TGCGCCAGCAGCGTCGGACAGGGAACAGATACGCAGTATTTT
TRBV6-1	-	TRBJ2-3	-	CASSRERKTDTQYF	TGTGCCAGCTCTCGGGAAAGGAAGACAGATACGCAGTATTTT
TRBV10-1	TRBD2	TRBJ2-5	-	CASSGAGGETQYF	TGCGCCAGCAGTGGGGCGGGAGGAGAGACCCAGTACTTC
TRBV19	-	TRBJ2-2	-	CASSKNRVPNTGELFF	TGTGCCAGTAGTAAGAACAGGGTACCGAACACCGGGGAGCTGTTTTTT
TRBV5-1	TRBD2	TRBJ2-5	-	CASSLEDSGGALKGETQYF	TGCGCCAGCAGCTTGGAAGACTCGGGAGGGGCATTGAAAGGAGAGACCCAGTACTTC
TRBV11-2	-	TRBJ2-7	-	CASSQAGRYEQYF	TGTGCCAGCAGCCAGGCGGGTCGGTACGAGCAGTACTTC
TRBV5-4	TRBD1	TRBJ1-4	-	CASSTRALTGYAEKLFF	TGTGCCAGCAGCACCCGGGCCTTGACAGGGTATGCTGAAAAACTGTTTTTT
TRBV4-3	TRBD2	TRBJ2-1	-	CASSLLAGGSGEQFF	TGCGCCAGCAGTCTACTAGCGGGAGGCTCAGGGGAGCAGTTCTTC
TRBV9	-	TRBJ1-5	-	CASSTGGSNQPQHF	TGTGCCAGCAGTACCGGGGGGAGCAATCAGCCCCAGCATTTT
TRBV27	-	TRBJ2-3	-	CASSLWGASTDTQYF	TGTGCCAGCAGTTTATGGGGAGCATCCACAGATACGCAGTATTTT
TRBV9	-	TRBJ2-2	-	CASSVGAGNTGELFF	TGTGCCAGCAGCGTAGGGGCGGGAAACACCGGGGAGCTGTTTTTT
TRBV5-1	TRBD1	TRBJ2-7	-	CASSFDRGEQYF	TGCGCCAGCAGCTTCGACAGGGGTGAGCAGTACTTC
TRBV5-4	-	TRBJ2-5	-	CASSSPGQRVQETQYF	TGTGCCAGCAGCTCCCCTGGACAACGCGTACAAGAGACCCAGTACTTC
TRBV11-2	TRBD1	TRBJ2-1	-	CASSLASGTGKNEQFF	TGTGCCAGCAGCTTAGCGTCCGGGACAGGGAAAAATGAGCAGTTCTTC
TRBV25-1	-	TRBJ2-2	-	CASGVAGELFF	TGTGCCAGCGGGGTCGCCGGGGAGCTGTTTTTT
TRBV5-1	-	TRBJ1-5	-	CASSLNGGSNQPQHF	TGCGCCAGCAGCTTGAATGGGGGGAGCAATCAGCCCCAGCATTTT
TRBV11-2	-	TRBJ1-2	-	CASSLELANYGYTF	TGTGCCAGCAGCTTAGAGTTAGCAAACTATGGCTACACCTTC
TRBV7-8	-	TRBJ2-1	-	CASSLGQYNEQFF	TGTGCCAGCAGCTTAGGACAGTACAATGAGCAGTTCTTC
TRBV5-5	TRBD1	TRBJ2-5	-	CASSSGTGGAETQYF	TGTGCCAGCAGCTCCGGGACAGGGGGCGCGGAGACCCAGTACTTC
TRBV5-8	-	TRBJ2-6	-	CASSLAGSGANVLTF	TGTGCCAGCAGCTTGGCAGGAAGTGGGGCCAACGTCCTGACTTTC
TRBV29-1	TRBD1	TRBJ1-4	-	CSVQLDRDLEKLFF	TGCAGCGTACAACTGGACAGGGATCTGGAAAAACTGTTTTTT
TRBV6-5	-	TRBJ1-1	-	CASSYSPTGNTEAFF	TGTGCCAGCAGTTACTCCCCGACAGGGAACACTGAAGCTTTCTTT
TRBV30	-	TRBJ2-2	-	CAWRPTRAGELFF	TGTGCCTGGAGACCGACGCGGGCCGGGGAGCTGTTTTTT
TRBV2	-	TRBJ1-1	-	CASTPQSNTEAFF	TGTGCCAGCACCCCACAGAGCAACACTGAAGCTTTCTTT
TRBV18	-	TRBJ1-2	-	CASSPLGVQSYGYTF	TGTGCCAGCTCACCACTGGGGGTCCAGTCCTATGGCTACACCTTC
TRBV4-3	TRBD2	TRBJ2-1	-	CASSQTSGSYNEQFF	TGCGCCAGCAGCCAGACTAGCGGGAGCTACAATGAGCAGTTCTTC
TRBV4-3	-	TRBJ2-3	-	CASSQDPGGADTQYF	TGCGCCAGCAGCCAAGATCCCGGAGGAGCAGATACGCAGTATTTT
TRBV2	-	TRBJ2-3	-	CASQRGRRSTDTQYF	TGTGCCAGCCAAAGAGGGAGGAGAAGCACAGATACGCAGTATTTT
TRBV5-1	TRBD2	TRBJ2-1	-	CASTTGTSGYNEQFF	TGCGCCAGCACCACCGGGACTAGCGGGTACAATGAGCAGTTCTTC
TRBV7-9	TRBD1	TRBJ1-3	-	CASSGGTGYGNTIYF	TGTGCCAGCAGCGGGGGGACAGGGTATGGAAACACCATATATTTT
TRBV29-1	-	TRBJ1-1	-	CSVGGWNTEAFF	TGCAGCGTTGGGGGGTGGAACACTGAAGCTTTCTTT
TRBV7-9	-	TRBJ2-5	-	CASSLGGTAETQYF	TGTGCCAGCAGCTTGGGCGGGACGGCTGAGACCCAGTACTTC
TRBV18	-	TRBJ2-2	-	CASSGGSDRNTGELFF	TGTGCCAGCTCAGGAGGGTCGGATAGGAACACCGGGGAGCTGTTTTTT
TRBV5-1	-	TRBJ2-3	-	CASRQSGSDTQYF	TGCGCCAGCAGACAATCAGGGTCAGATACGCAGTATTTT
TRBV15	-	TRBJ1-5	-	CATSRAGELQPQHF	TGTGCCACCAGCAGAGCCGGGGAACTCCAGCCCCAGCATTTT
TRBV27	-	TRBJ2-5	-	CASSSYRTAETQYF	TGTGCCAGCAGTTCATACCGGACTGCCGAGACCCAGTACTTC
TRBV5-1	-	TRBJ1-2	-	CASSGVNAANYGYTF	TGCGCCAGCAGCGGGGTTAACGCAGCTAACTATGGCTACACCTTC
TRBV18	TRBD2	TRBJ2-1	-	CASSPPSGRYNEQFF	TGTGCCAGCTCACCACCCAGCGGGAGGTACAATGAGCAGTTCTTC
TRBV7-9	-	TRBJ2-7	-	CASSSSRDFYEQYF	TGTGCCAGCAGCTCGTCCCGGGACTTCTACGAGCAGTACTTC
TRBV10-3	-	TRBJ2-7	-	CAISDLWEQYF	TGTGCCATCAGTGACTTATGGGAGCAGTACTTC
TRBV9	TRBD2	TRBJ2-1	-	CASSVDGRLGGPDTYNEQFF	TGTGCCAGCAGCGTAGATGGGCGGTTGGGAGGGCCGGACACCTACAATGAGCAGTTCTTC
TRBV30	-	TRBJ2-6	-	CALGNVLTF	TGTGCCTTGGGCAACGTCCTGACTTTC
TRBV5-1	-	TRBJ2-3	-	CASSLSGADTQYF	TGCGCCAGCAGCTTGAGCGGCGCAGATACGCAGTATTTT
TRBV11-2	-	TRBJ2-7	-	CASSLVGQGGSEQYF	TGTGCCAGCAGCTTAGTCGGCCAGGGAGGCTCCGAGCAGTACTTC